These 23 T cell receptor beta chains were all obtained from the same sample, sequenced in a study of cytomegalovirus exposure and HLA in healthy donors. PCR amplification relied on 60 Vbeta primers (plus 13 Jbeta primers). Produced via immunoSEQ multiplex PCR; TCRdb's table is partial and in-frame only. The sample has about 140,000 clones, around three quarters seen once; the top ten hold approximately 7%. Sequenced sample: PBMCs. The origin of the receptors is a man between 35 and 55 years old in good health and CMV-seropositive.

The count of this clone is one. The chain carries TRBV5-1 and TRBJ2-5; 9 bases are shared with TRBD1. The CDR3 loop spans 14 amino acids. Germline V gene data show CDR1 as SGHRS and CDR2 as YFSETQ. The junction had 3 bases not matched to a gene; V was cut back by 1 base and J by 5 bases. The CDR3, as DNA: TGCGCCAGCAGCTTGAACAGGGGGCCCGAGACCCAGTACTTC. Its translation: CASSLNRGPETQYF. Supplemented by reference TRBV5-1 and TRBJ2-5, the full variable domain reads KAGVTQTPRYLIKTRGQQVTLSCSPISGHRSVSWYQQTPGQGLQFLFEYFSETQRNKGNFPGRFSGRQFSNSRSEMNVSTLELGDSALYLCASSLNRGPETQYFGPGTRLLVL.

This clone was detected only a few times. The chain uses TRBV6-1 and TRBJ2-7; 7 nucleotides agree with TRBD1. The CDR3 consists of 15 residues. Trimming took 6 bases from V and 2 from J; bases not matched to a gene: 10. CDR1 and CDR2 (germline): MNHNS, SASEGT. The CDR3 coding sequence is TGTGCCAGCAGATCGGGACAGCGTCCCCCCTACGAGCAGTACTTC. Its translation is CASRSGQRPPYEQYF.

This chain's CDR3 is CASSVGTASNYGYTF. The CDR3 coding sequence is TGTGCCAGCAGCGTAGGCACAGCCTCTAACTATGGCTACACCTTC. J is TRBJ1-2 and V is TRBV9; D call uncertain. The CDR3 sequence is 15 residues long. V was shortened by 0 bases and J by 0 bases, with 9 bases between the two germline ends. Germline V CDR1 and CDR2: SGDLS, YYNGEE.

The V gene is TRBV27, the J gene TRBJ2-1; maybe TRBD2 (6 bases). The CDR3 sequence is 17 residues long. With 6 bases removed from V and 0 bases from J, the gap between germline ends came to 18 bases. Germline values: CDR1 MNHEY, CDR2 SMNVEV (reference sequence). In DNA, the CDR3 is TGTGCCAGCAGCCCTACTGGGAGCGGGCTCTCCTACAATGAGCAGTTCTTC. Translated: CASSPTGSGLSYNEQFF.

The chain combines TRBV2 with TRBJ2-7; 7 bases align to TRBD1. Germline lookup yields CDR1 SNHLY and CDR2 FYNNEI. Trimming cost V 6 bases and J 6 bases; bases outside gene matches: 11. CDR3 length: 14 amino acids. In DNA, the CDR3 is TGTGCCAGCAGGCCTGGGGACAGACCGGGCGAGCAGTACTTC. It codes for CASRPGDRPGEQYF.

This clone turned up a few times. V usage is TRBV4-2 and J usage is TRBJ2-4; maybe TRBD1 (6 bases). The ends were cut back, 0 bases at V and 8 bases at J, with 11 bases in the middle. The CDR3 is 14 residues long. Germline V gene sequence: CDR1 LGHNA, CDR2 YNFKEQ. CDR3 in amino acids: CASSQDLTGYIQYF. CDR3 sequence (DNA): TGTGCCAGCAGCCAAGACTTGACAGGATACATTCAGTACTTC.

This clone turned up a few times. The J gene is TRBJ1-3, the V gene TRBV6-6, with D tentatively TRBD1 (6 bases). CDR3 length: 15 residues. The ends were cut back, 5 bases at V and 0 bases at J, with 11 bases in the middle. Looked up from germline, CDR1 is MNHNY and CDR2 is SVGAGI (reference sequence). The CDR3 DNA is TGTGCCAGCAGTATTACAGGGCCCTCTGGAAACACCATATATTTT. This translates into CASSITGPSGNTIYF.

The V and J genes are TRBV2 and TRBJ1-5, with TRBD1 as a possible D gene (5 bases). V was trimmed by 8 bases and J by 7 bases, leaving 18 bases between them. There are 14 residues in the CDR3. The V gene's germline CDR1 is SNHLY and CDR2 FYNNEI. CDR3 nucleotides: TGTGCCAGCTTGTTTGGGGGAGGAGGACAGCCCCAGCATTTT. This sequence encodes CASLFGGGGQPQHF.

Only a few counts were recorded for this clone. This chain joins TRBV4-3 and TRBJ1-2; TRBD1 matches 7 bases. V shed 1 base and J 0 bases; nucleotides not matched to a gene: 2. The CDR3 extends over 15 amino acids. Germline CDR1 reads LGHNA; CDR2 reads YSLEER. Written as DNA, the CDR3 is TGCGCCAGCAGCCAAGTTGGGACAGCTAACTATGGCTACACCTTC. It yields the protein CASSQVGTANYGYTF.

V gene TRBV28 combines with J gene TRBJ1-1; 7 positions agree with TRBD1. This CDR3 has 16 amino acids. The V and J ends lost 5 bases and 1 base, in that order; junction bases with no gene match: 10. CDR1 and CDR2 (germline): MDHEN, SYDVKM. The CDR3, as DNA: TGTGCCAGCAGTCTGGACAGGCAACTACCGAACACTGAAGCTTTCTTT. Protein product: CASSLDRQLPNTEAFF.

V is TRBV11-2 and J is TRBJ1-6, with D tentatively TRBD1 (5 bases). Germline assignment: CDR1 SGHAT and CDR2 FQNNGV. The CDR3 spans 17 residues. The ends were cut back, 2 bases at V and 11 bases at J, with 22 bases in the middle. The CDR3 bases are TGTGCCAGCAGCTTAAATGGGGGGGACGATCGTTGGGCACCCCTCCACTTT. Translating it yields CASSLNGGDDRWAPLHF.

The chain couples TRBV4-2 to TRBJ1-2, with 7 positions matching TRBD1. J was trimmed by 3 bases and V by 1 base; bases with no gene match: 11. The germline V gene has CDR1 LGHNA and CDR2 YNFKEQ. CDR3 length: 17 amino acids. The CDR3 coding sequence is TGTGCCAGCAGCCAAGTTGAGACAGGGACCCAGGACTATGGCTACACCTTC. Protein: CASSQVETGTQDYGYTF.

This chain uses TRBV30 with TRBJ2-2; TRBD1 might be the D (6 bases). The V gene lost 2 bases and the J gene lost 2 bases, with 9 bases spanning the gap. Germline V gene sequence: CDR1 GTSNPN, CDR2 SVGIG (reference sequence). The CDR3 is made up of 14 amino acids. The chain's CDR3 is CAWSPGHNTGELFF. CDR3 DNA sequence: TGTGCCTGGAGTCCGGGACATAACACCGGGGAGCTGTTTTTT.

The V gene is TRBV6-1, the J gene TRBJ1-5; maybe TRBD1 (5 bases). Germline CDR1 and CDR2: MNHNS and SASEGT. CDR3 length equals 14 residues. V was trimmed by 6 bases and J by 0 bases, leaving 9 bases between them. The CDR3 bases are TGTGCCAGCAGAGCCGACAGTAGCAATCAGCCCCAGCATTTT. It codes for CASRADSSNQPQHF.

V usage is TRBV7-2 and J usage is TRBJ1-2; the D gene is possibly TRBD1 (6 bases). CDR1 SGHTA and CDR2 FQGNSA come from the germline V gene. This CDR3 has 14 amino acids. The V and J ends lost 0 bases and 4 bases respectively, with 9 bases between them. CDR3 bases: TGTGCCAGCAGCTTAGCGGGACAAAGCTATGGCTACACCTTC. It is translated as CASSLAGQSYGYTF. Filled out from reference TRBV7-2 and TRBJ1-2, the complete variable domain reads GAGVSQSPSNKVTEKGKDVELRCDPISGHTALYWYRQSLGQGLEFLIYFQGNSAPDKSGLPSDRFSAERTGGSVSTLTIQRTQQEDSAVYLCASSLAGQSYGYTFGSGTRLTVV.

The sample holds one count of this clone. CDR3 nucleotide sequence: TGCGCCAGCAGCCGGACTAGCGGGGGCACAGATACGCAGTATTTT. It yields the protein CASSRTSGGTDTQYF. The J gene is TRBJ2-3, the V gene TRBV4-3; 12 bases are a match to TRBD2. Germline CDR1 reads LGHNA; CDR2 reads YSLEER. V lost 4 bases and J lost 1; bases outside the gene matches: 0. The CDR3 runs 15 residues.

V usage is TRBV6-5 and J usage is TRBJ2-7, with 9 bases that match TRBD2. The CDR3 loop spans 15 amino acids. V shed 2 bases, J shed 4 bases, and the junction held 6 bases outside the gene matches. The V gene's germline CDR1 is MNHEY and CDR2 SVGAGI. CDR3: CASSYRGLAPYEQYF. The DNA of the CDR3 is TGTGCCAGCAGTTACCGGGGACTAGCACCTTACGAGCAGTACTTC.

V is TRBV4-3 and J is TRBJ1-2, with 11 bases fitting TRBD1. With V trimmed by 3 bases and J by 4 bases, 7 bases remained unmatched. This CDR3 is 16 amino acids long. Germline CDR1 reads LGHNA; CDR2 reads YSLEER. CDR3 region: CASSQEGQGAFYGYTF. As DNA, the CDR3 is TGCGCCAGCAGCCAGGAAGGACAGGGGGCTTTCTATGGCTACACCTTC.

The CDR3 nucleotides read TGTGCCAGTATGGGACAGGGAGGACACAATGAGCAGTTCTTC. It is translated as CASMGQGGHNEQFF. J is TRBJ2-1 and V is TRBV19, with 9 bases matching TRBD1. In germline, CDR1 is LNHDA, CDR2 SQIVND (reference sequence). The CDR3 is 14 residues long. The ends lost 7 bases at V and 5 bases at J; junction bases unmatched: 6.

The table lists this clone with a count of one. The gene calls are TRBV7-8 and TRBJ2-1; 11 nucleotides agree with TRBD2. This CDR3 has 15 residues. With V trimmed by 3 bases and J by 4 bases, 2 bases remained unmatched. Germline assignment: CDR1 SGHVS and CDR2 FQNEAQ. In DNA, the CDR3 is TGTGCCAGCAGCTTGGGACTAGCGGTTTACAATGAGCAGTTCTTC. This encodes CASSLGLAVYNEQFF.

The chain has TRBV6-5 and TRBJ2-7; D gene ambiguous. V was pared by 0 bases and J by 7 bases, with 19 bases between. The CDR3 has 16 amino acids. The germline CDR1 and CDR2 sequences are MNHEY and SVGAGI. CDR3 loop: CASSYSRWNQRSEQYF. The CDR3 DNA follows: TGTGCCAGCAGTTACTCGAGGTGGAACCAAAGAAGTGAGCAGTACTTC.

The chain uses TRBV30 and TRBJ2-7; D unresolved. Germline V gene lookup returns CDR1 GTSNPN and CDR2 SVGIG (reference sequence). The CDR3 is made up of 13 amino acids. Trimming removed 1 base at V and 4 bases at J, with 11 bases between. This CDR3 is CAWSGRLLYEQYF. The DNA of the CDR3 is TGTGCCTGGAGTGGCAGATTATTGTACGAGCAGTACTTC.

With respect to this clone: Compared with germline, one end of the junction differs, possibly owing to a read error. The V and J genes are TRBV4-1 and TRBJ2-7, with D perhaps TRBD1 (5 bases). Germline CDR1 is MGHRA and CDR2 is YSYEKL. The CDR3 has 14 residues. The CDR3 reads CASSQALGAYEQYF. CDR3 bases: TGTGCCAGCAGCCAAGCCTTAGGGGCCTACGAGCAGTACTTC.